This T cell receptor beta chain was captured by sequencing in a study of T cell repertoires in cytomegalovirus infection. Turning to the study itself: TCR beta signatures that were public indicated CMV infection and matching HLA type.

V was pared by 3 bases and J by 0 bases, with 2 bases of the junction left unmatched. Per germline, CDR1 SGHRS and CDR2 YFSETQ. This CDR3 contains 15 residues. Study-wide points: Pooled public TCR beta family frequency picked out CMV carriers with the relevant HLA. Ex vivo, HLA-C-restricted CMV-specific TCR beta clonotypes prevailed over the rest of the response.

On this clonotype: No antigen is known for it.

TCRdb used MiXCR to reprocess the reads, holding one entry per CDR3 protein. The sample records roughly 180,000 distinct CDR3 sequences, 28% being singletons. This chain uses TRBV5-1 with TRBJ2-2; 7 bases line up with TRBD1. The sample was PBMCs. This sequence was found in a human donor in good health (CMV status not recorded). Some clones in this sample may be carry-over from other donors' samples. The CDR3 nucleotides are TGCGCCAGCAGCTCCGGGACAGCGAACACCGGGGAGCTGTTTTTT. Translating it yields CASSSGTANTGELFF.